The entry that follows covers one T cell receptor beta chain sequence. Its antigen is unidentified. This sample was included in a study of CD8+CD57+ T cells in acquired aplastic anemia. Background on the study: Sorted CD4+ and CD8+ cells yielded roughly 3 ug of DNA on average.

Study-wide points: Patients and controls shared 25 to 35 CD8+ CDR3 sequences, highly expressed in patients. Simpson's diversity of CD8+ cells was not significantly different in patients compared with controls.

Profiles of TCR beta VDJ and CDR3 were generated from a genomic DNA template. TCRdb reanalysed the reads using MiXCR and keeps one entry per CDR3 protein. The sample has 150,000 to 200,000 distinct CDR3 sequences, roughly 63% seen once. CDR1 and CDR2 (germline): SEHNR, FQNEAQ (reference sequence). CDR3 length: 15 residues. V was trimmed by 1 base and J by 5 bases, leaving 14 bases between them. This chain links TRBV7-9 with TRBJ2-5; the D gene is possibly TRBD2 (5 bases). Sequences were obtained from sorted CD4+, CD8+, or CD8+CD57+ T cells (not recorded which) from PBMCs. The origin of this receptor is a human donor in good health. In DNA form, the CDR3 reads TGTGCCAGCAGCTTAGTAGCGAGGGCGCAGGAGACCCAGTACTTC. This codes for CASSLVARAQETQYF.